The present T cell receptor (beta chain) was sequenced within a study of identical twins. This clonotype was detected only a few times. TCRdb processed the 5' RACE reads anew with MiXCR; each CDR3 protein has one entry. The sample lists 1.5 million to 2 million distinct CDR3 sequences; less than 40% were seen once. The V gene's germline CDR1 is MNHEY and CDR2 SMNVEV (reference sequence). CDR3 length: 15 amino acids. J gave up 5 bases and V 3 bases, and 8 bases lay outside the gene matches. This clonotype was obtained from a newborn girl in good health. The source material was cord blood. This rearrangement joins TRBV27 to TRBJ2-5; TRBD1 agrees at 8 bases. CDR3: CASSFRDRQMETQYF. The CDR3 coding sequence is TGTGCCAGCAGTTTCCGGGACAGGCAAATGGAGACCCAGTACTTC.